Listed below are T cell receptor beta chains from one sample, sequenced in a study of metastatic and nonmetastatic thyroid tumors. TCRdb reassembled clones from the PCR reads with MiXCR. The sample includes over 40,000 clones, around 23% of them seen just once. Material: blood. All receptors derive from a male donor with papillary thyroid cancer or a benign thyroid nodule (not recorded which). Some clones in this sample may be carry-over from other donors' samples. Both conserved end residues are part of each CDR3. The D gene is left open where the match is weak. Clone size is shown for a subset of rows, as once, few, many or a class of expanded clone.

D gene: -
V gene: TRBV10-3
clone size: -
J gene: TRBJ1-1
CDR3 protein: CAISESGRLNTEAFF
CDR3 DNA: TGTGCCATCAGTGAGTCTGGACGGCTGAACACTGAAGCTTTCTTT

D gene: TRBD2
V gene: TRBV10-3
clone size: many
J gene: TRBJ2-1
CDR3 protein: CAISEAGGSDNEQFF
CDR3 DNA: TGTGCCATCAGTGAGGCGGGAGGTTCTGACAATGAGCAGTTCTTC

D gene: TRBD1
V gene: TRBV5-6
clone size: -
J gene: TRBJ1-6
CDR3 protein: CASSTGDRADSPLHF
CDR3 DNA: TGTGCCAGCAGCACCGGAGACAGGGCTGACTCACCCCTCCACTTT

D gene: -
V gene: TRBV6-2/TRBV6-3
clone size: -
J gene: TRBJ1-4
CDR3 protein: CASSYSGGAEKLFF
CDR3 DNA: TGTGCCAGCAGTTACTCGGGGGGAGCTGAAAAACTGTTTTTT

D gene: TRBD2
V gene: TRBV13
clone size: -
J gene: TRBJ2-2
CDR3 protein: CASSERQGLAAFYTGELFF
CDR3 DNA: TGTGCCAGCAGCGAGAGGCAGGGACTAGCGGCCTTTTACACCGGGGAGCTGTTTTTT

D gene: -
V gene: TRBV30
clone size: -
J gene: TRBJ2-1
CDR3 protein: CAWSLNNEQFF
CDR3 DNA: TGTGCCTGGAGTTTGAACAATGAGCAGTTCTTC

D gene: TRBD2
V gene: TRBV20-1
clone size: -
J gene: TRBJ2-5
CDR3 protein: CSAYTPSGTSGREGETKYF
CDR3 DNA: TGCAGTGCTTATACACCCTCCGGGACTAGCGGGAGGGAGGGGGAGACCAAGTACTTC

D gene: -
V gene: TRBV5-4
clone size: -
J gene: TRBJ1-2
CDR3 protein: CASSSPAEGDYGYTF
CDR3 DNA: TGTGCCAGCAGCTCGCCGGCAGAAGGAGACTATGGCTACACCTTC

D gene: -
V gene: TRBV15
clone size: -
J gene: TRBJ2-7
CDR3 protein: CATIPVGPPYEQYF
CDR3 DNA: TGTGCCACCATCCCTGTCGGGCCCCCCTACGAGCAGTACTTC

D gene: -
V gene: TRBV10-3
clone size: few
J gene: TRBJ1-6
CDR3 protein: CAISESANSPLHF
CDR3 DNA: TGTGCCATCAGTGAGAGCGCCAATTCACCCCTCCACTTT

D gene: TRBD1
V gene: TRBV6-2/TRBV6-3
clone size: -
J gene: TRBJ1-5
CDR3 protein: CASSDIQGDQPQHF
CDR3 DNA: TGTGCCAGCAGCGACATCCAGGGGGATCAGCCCCAGCATTTT

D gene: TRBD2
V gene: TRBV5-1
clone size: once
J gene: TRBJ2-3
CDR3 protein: CASRSSGLPSTDTQYF
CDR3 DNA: TGCGCCAGCAGGTCTAGCGGCCTACCTAGCACAGATACGCAGTATTTT

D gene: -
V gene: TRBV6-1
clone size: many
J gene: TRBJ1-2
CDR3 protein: CASSPLRGAHYGYTF
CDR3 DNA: TGTGCCAGCAGCCCTCTCAGGGGCGCGCACTATGGCTACACCTTC

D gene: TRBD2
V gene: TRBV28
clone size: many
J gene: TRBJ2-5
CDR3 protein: CASSLIRGSETQYF
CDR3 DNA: TGTGCCAGCAGTTTAATTCGCGGGAGCGAGACCCAGTACTTC

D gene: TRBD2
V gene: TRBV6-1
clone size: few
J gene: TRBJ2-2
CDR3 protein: CASRRGRGNTGELFF
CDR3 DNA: TGTGCCAGCAGGCGCGGGAGGGGGAACACCGGTGAGCTGTTTTTT

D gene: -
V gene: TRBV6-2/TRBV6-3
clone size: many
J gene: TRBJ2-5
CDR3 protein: CASSYDSQETQYF
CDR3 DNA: TGTGCCAGCAGTTACGACAGCCAAGAGACCCAGTACTTC

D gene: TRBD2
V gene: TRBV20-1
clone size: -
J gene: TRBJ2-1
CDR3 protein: CSAPSSSGRGNEQFF
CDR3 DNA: TGCAGTGCTCCTAGTTCTAGCGGGAGGGGTAATGAGCAGTTCTTC